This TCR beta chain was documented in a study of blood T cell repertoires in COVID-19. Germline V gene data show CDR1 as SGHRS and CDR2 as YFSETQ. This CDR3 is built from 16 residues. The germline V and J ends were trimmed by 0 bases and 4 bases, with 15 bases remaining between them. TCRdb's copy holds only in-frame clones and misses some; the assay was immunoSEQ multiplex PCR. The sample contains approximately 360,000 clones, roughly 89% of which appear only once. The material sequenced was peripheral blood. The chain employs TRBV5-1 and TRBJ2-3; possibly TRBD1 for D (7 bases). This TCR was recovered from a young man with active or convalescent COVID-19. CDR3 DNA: TGCGCCAGCAGCTTGGACGGCAGGGGGGAGGCAGATACGCAGTATTTT. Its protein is CASSLDGRGEADTQYF.